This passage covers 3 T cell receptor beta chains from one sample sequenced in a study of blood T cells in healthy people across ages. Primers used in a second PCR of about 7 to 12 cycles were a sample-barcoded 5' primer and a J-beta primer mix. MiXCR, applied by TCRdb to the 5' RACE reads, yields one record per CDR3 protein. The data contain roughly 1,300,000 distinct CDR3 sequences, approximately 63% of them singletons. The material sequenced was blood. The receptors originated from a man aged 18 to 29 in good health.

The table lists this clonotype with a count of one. CDR3 residues: CAISESSRAFF. CDR3 DNA sequence: TGTGCCATCAGTGAGTCTTCGAGAGCTTTCTTT. The chain couples TRBV10-3 to TRBJ1-1; D gene ambiguous. CDR3 length: 11 amino acids. V lost 0 bases and J 10 bases, leaving 6 bases between the germline ends. The V gene's germline CDR1 is ENHRY and CDR2 SYGVKD.

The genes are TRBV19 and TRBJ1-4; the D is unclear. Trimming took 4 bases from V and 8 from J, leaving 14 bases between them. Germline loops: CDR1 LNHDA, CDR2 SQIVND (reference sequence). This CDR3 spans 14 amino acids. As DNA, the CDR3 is TGTGCCAGTAGTACCGCCCTTTTGCGCGAAAAACTGTTTTTT. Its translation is CASSTALLREKLFF. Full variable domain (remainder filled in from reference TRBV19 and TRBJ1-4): DGGITQSPKYLFRKEGQNVTLSCEQNLNHDAMYWYRQDPGQGLRLIYYSQIVNDFQKGDIAEGYSVSREKKESFPLTVTSAQKNPTAFYLCASSTALLREKLFFGSGTQLSVL.

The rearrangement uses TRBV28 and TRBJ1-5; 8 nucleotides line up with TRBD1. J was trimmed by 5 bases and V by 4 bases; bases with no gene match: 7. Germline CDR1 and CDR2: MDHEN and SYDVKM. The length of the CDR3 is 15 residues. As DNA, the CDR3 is TGTGCCAGCAGTTCACAGGACAGGGTGCATCAGCCCCAGCATTTT. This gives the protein CASSSQDRVHQPQHF.